What follows are 13 T cell receptor beta chains derived from one specimen sequenced in a study of cytomegalovirus exposure and HLA in healthy donors. Sequencing used immunoSEQ multiplex PCR; TCRdb keeps in-frame clones, though not all of them. Here the sample spans 35,000 to 40,000 clones, 85% to 95% being singletons. The sequencing input was PBMCs. These receptors came from a man aged 18 to 30 in good health and CMV-seronegative.

This clone was found a few times. The rearrangement uses TRBV5-1 and TRBJ1-2, with a weak D call TRBD1 (6 bases). The CDR3 runs 14 residues. Germline V gene data show CDR1 as SGHRS and CDR2 as YFSETQ. The V and J ends lost 5 bases and 0 bases respectively, with 11 bases between them. In DNA form, the CDR3 reads TGCGCCAGCAGACGACAGGCCACTAACTATGGCTACACCTTC. Its protein product is CASRRQATNYGYTF.

The chain couples TRBV9 to TRBJ2-5, with 10 bases that match TRBD1. Germline V CDR1 and CDR2: SGDLS, YYNGEE. The CDR3 covers 14 residues. The V gene end was trimmed by 4 bases and the J gene end by 4 bases; junction bases not matched to a gene: 4. The CDR3 coding sequence is TGTGCCAGCAGCACCTGGACAGGGGGAGAGACCCAGTACTTC. It encodes CASSTWTGGETQYF. The full variable domain, with the rest looked up from reference TRBV9 and TRBJ2-5, is DSGVTQTPKHLITATGQRVTLRCSPRSGDLSVYWYQQSLDQGLQFLIQYYNGEERAKGNILERFSAQQFPDLHSELNLSSLELGDSALYFCASSTWTGGETQYFGPGTRLLVL.

This chain connects TRBV18 to TRBJ1-1; D might be TRBD1 (5 bases). V was pared by 6 bases and J by 4 bases, with 15 bases between. Germline lookup yields CDR1 KGHSH and CDR2 LQKENI. The CDR3 has 14 amino acids. The CDR3 bases are TGTGCCAGCTCGACCAAGGCGGGGCGCACTGAAGCTTTCTTT. Its translation: CASSTKAGRTEAFF.

The chain joins TRBV2 to TRBJ2-7; 11 nucleotides align to TRBD1. The CDR3 is 13 amino acids. J lost 6 bases, V lost 7 bases, and 5 bases had no gene match. CDR1 and CDR2 from the germline V gene are SNHLY and FYNNEI. CDR3 DNA: TGTGCCAGCACTGGACAGGGGGCACTCGAGCAGTACTTC. Translated, it gives CASTGQGALEQYF.

This clone appeared a single time. This sequence joins TRBV7-6 and TRBJ2-7; a possible D gene is TRBD1 (6 bases). V shed 1 base and J shed 7 bases, with 17 bases lying between them. The CDR3 is 15 amino acids. In germline, CDR1 is SGHVS, CDR2 FNYEAQ. The CDR3 region is CASSLGPGEIEEQYF. The CDR3 coding sequence is TGTGCCAGCAGCTTAGGCCCAGGGGAAATTGAAGAGCAGTACTTC.

This chain joins TRBV6-6 and TRBJ2-5; weak D call: TRBD1 (7 bases). Per the germline V gene, CDR1 is MNHNY and CDR2 is SVGAGI (reference sequence). The CDR3 length is 16 residues. V shed 3 bases and J shed 5 bases, with 19 bases lying between them. The CDR3 coding sequence is TGTGCCAGCAGTTATTCCCCCCAGGGGGGACAGGAGACCCAGTACTTC. Residues: CASSYSPQGGQETQYF.

The chain links TRBV5-1 to TRBJ1-3; weak D call: TRBD1 (5 bases). The CDR3 sequence is 16 residues long. Per the germline V gene, CDR1 is SGHRS and CDR2 is YFSETQ. Trimming took off 4 bases at V and 0 bases at J, with 14 bases between the two ends. CDR3 DNA: TGCGCCAGCAGCGCAACAGGTTTAGGCTCTGGAAACACCATATATTTT. This gives the protein CASSATGLGSGNTIYF.

The chain joins TRBV28 to TRBJ1-5, with 7 bases identical to TRBD1. V shed 6 bases and J 2 bases; nucleotides not matched to a gene: 13. The CDR3 runs to 17 residues. CDR1 is MDHEN and CDR2 is SYDVKM in the germline V gene. CDR3 region: CASSPPSGGRGNQPQHF. The CDR3 DNA reads TGTGCCAGCAGCCCTCCCTCAGGGGGTAGGGGCAATCAGCCCCAGCATTTT.

The chain has TRBV5-1 and TRBJ1-5; 7 bases match TRBD1. Losses at the gene ends were 4 bases for V and 3 bases for J; bases not matched to a gene: 10. The CDR3 extends over 16 amino acids. CDR1 and CDR2 (germline): SGHRS, YFSETQ. The DNA of the CDR3 is TGCGCCAGCAGCCCGGGGACAGCTGCCAACAATCAGCCCCAGCATTTT. Its translation is CASSPGTAANNQPQHF.

J is TRBJ1-2 and V is TRBV6-6, with D possibly TRBD1 on 6 matching bases. This CDR3 has 14 residues. V dropped 4 bases and J dropped 0 bases, with 9 bases sitting between them. Germline V lookup: CDR1 MNHNY, CDR2 SVGAGI (reference sequence). The CDR3 protein is CASSSRTANYGYTF. The DNA for the CDR3 is TGTGCCAGCAGTTCCCGGACAGCTAACTATGGCTACACCTTC.

This chain links TRBV5-1 with TRBJ2-7; 8 bases line up with TRBD1. This CDR3 has 14 residues. Germline loops: CDR1 SGHRS, CDR2 YFSETQ. Germline trimming cut 2 bases from V and 3 bases from J; bases unmatched to any gene: 4. The CDR3 DNA follows: TGCGCCAGCAGCTTACAGGGGGAGAGCTACGAGCAGTACTTC. It translates to CASSLQGESYEQYF.

The J gene is TRBJ2-1, the V gene TRBV7-3, with D tentatively TRBD1 (5 bases). V was trimmed by 4 bases and J by 5 bases, leaving 9 bases between them. Germline V gives CDR1 SGHTA, CDR2 FQGTGA. This CDR3 contains 13 residues. CDR3 DNA: TGTGCCAGCAGCTCCGACAGAAACAATGAGCAGTTCTTC. Encoded protein: CASSSDRNNEQFF.

This clone was seen only once. The chain links TRBV13 to TRBJ2-1; 8 nucleotides match TRBD1. Looked up from germline, CDR1 is PRHDT and CDR2 is FYEKMQ (reference sequence). There are 15 residues in the CDR3. V shed 5 bases and J 2 bases; nucleotides not matched to a gene: 5. CDR3: CASSPNRGTYNEQFF. CDR3 DNA sequence: TGTGCCAGCAGCCCAAACAGGGGGACCTACAATGAGCAGTTCTTC.